The 2 T cell receptor beta chains listed next were all sequenced from one sample in a study of T cells in localized non-small cell lung cancer (dated by TCRdb to 2018 to 2020). The method was the immunoSEQ multiplex PCR assay. In its TCRdb copy, this immuneACCESS table keeps in-frame sequences only and misses some clones. Where compared with another copy, unresolved V genes explain less than half of these, and the others have no known cause. The sample includes 45,000 to 60,000 clones, with 80% observed a single time. The ten top clones hold roughly 4% of the sample. This sample comprised PBMCs, obtained before any cancer treatment. The receptor set was obtained from a woman aged 35 to 75 with stage II lung adenocarcinoma.

This clone was counted only a few times. V gene TRBV4-1 combines with J gene TRBJ1-4; D is unresolved. The germline V gene has CDR1 MGHRA and CDR2 YSYEKL. This CDR3 spans 13 amino acids. Trimming left V 1 base short and J 7 bases short, with 7 bases between. CDR3 in amino acids: CASSQGLLEKLFF. As DNA, the CDR3 is TGCGCCAGCAGCCAAGGGTTGCTTGAAAAACTGTTTTTT.

V gene TRBV11-2 combines with J gene TRBJ1-1; unclear D gene. The CDR3 contains 13 residues. Looked up from germline, CDR1 is SGHAT and CDR2 is FQNNGV. V was pared by 4 bases and J by 4 bases, with 10 bases between. The CDR3 loop reads CASSSFLSTEAFF. The CDR3 DNA reads as TGTGCCAGCAGCTCCTTTTTAAGCACTGAAGCTTTCTTT.